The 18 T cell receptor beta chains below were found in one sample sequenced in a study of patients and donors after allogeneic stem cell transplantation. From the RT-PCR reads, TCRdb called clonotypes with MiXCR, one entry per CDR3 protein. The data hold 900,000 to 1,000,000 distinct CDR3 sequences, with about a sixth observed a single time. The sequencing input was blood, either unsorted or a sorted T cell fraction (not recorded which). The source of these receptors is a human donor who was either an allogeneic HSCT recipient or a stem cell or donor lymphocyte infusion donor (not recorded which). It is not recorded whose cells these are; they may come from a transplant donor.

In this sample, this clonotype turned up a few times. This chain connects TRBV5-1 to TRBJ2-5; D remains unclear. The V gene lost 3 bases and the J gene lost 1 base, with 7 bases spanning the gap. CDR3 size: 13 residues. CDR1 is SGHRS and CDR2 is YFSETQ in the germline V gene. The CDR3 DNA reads TGCGCCAGCAGCTCCTGGATCCAAGAGACCCAGTACTTC. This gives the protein CASSSWIQETQYF.

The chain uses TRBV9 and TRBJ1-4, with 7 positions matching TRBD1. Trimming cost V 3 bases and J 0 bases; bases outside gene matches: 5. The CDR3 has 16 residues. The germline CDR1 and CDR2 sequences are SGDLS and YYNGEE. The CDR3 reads CASSARQGSTNEKLFF. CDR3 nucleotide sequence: TGTGCCAGCAGCGCCCGACAGGGTTCAACTAATGAAAAACTGTTTTTT.

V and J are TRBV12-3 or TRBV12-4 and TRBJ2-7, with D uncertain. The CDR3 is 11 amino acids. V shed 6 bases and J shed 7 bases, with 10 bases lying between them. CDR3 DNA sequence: TGTGCCAGCAGCGCCCGGTTGGAGCAGTACTTC. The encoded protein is CASSARLEQYF.

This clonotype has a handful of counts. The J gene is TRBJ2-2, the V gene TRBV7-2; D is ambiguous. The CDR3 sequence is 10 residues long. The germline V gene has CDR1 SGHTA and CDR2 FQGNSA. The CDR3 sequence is CATYTGELFF. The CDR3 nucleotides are TGTGCTACGTACACCGGGGAGCTGTTTTTT.

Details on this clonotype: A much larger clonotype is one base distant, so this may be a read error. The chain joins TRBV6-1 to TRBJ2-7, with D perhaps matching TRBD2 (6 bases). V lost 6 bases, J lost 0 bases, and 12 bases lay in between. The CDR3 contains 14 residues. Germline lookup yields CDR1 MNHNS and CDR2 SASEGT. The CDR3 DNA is TGTGCCAGCAGCCCCCGGGAGAGCTCCTACGAGCAGTACTTC. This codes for CASSPRESSYEQYF.

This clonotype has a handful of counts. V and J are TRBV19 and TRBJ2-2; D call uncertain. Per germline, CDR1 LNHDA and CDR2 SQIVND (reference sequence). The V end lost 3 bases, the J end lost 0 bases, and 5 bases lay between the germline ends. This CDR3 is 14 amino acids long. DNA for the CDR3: TGTGCCAGTAGTATCCCTTCGAACACCGGGGAGCTGTTTTTT. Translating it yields CASSIPSNTGELFF.

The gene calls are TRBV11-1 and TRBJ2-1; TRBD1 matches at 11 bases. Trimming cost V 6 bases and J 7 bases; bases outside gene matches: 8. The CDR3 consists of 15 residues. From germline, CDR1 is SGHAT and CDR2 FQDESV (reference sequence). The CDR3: CASRSGTGGPNEQFF. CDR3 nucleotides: TGTGCCAGCAGGTCCGGGACAGGGGGACCTAATGAGCAGTTCTTC.

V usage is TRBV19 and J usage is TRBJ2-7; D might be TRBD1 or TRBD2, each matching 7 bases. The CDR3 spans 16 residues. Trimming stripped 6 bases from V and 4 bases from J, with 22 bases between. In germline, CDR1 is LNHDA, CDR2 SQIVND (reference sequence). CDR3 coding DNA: TGTGCCAGTAGGGGAAGCGGGACAGTGGGGGATTACGAGCAGTACTTC. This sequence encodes CASRGSGTVGDYEQYF.

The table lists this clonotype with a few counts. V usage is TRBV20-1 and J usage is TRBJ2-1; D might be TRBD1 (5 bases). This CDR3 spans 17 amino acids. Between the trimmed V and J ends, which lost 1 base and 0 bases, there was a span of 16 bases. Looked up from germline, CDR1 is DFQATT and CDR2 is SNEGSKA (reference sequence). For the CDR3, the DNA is TGCAGTGCTAGAGGTTGGCGACAGACGAGCTCCTACAATGAGCAGTTCTTC. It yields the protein CSARGWRQTSSYNEQFF.

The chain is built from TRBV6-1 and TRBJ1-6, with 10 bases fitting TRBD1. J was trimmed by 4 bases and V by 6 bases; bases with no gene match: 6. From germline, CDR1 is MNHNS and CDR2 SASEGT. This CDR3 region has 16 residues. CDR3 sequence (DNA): TGTGCCAGCAGGTCTGGGACAGGGGCTTATAATTCACCCCTCCACTTT. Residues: CASRSGTGAYNSPLHF.

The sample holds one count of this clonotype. The CDR3 loop reads CASTAGTKRGDEQFF. The CDR3 DNA reads as TGTGCCAGCACAGCGGGAACCAAACGGGGCGATGAGCAGTTCTTC. The chain links TRBV7-9 to TRBJ2-1, with TRBD2 matching 7 bases. From germline, CDR1 is SEHNR and CDR2 FQNEAQ (reference sequence). The V segment lost 7 bases and the J segment 8 bases; nucleotides outside the gene matches: 14. The CDR3 contains 15 residues.

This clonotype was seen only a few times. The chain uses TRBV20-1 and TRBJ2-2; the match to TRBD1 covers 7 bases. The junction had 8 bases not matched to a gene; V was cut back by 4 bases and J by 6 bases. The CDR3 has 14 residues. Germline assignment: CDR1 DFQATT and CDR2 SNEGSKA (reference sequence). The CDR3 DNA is TGCAGTGCTAATGACAGGGAAGTATCCGGGGAGCTGTTTTTT. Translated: CSANDREVSGELFF.

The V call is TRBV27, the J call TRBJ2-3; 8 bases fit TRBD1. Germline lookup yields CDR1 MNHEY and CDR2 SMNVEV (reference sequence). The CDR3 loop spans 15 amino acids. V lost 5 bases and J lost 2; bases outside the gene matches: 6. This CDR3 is CASSKGQGPTDTQYF. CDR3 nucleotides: TGTGCCAGCAGTAAAGGACAGGGACCCACAGATACGCAGTATTTT.

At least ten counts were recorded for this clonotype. The CDR3 protein is CASSLAGTSGGPYNEQFF. The CDR3 region has the DNA TGCGCCAGCAGCTTGGCCGGGACTAGCGGGGGCCCGTACAATGAGCAGTTCTTC. V usage is TRBV5-1 and J usage is TRBJ2-1; 14 nucleotides align to TRBD2. This CDR3 is built from 18 residues. CDR1 is SGHRS and CDR2 is YFSETQ in the germline V gene. With V trimmed by 0 bases and J by 4 bases, 6 bases remained unmatched.

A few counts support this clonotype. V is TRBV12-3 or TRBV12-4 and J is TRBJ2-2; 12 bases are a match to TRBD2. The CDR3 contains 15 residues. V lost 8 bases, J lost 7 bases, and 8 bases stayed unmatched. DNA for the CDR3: TGTGCCAGCTCCCGGACTAGCGGGATGGTCGGGGAGCTGTTTTTT. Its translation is CASSRTSGMVGELFF.

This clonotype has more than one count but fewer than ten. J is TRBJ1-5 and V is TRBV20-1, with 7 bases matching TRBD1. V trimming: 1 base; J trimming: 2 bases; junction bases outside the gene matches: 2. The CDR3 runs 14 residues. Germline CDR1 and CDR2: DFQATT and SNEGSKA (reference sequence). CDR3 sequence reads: CSARADRGNQPQHF. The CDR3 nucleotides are TGCAGTGCTAGAGCTGACAGGGGCAATCAGCCCCAGCATTTT.

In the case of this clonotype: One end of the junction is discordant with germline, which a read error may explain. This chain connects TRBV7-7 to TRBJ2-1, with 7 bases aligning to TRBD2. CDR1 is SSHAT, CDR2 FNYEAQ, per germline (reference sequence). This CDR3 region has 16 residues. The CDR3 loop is CASSLVVGGGFNEQFF. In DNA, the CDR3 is TGTGCTAGCAGCTTAGTTGTGGGGGGGGGTTTCAATGAGCAGTTCTTC.

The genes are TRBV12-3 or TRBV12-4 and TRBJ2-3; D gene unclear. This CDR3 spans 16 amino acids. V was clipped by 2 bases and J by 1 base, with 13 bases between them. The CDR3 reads CASSLNGQARTDTQYF. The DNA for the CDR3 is TGTGCCAGCAGTTTAAACGGCCAGGCTCGCACAGATACGCAGTATTTT.